The subject of this entry is one T cell receptor beta chain. The antigen is not known. The V gene end was trimmed by 5 bases and the J gene end by 4 bases; junction bases not matched to a gene: 9. This CDR3 has 16 amino acids. Germline V gene data show CDR1 as SGHTA and CDR2 as FQGNSA. Individually, cDNA molecules had unique molecular identifiers attached to them. TCRdb fed the 5' RACE reads into MiXCR, producing one record per CDR3 protein. Of roughly 45,000 distinct CDR3 sequences listed, around 6.4% are singletons. This sample was included in a study of early T cells in non-severe SARS-CoV-2 infection. On the study more broadly: Bulk RNA from unsorted whole blood was sequenced; chains were unpaired.

Study-wide results and limits: VDJdb-based annotation leaned toward anti-spike CD8 responses and missed private and CD4 specificities.

Sequencing was performed on whole blood, taken at baseline. The chain combines TRBV7-2 with TRBJ2-5; 11 bases map to TRBD2. The source of this sequence is an adult who was a healthcare worker with PCR-confirmed SARS-CoV-2 infection or an uninfected control (not recorded which). In DNA, the CDR3 is TGTGCCAGCAGCCCCACTAGCGGGAGAGGGATAGAGACCCAGTACTTC. Encoded protein: CASSPTSGRGIETQYF.